The 18 T cell receptor beta chains below were found in one sample sequenced in a study of T cell changes during pregnancy in multiple sclerosis. Only in-frame clones appear in the TCRdb table, and some are missing; sequencing was by immunoSEQ multiplex PCR. The profile covers over 60,000 clones, with just under 95% appearing a single time and more than 0.8% taken by the ten largest. This sample comprised peripheral blood, obtained in the first trimester of pregnancy. All receptors derive from a female donor with multiple sclerosis, enrolled in a pregnancy study.

J is TRBJ2-5 and V is TRBV19; TRBD2 aligns across 10 bases. The V segment lost 3 bases and the J segment 5 bases; nucleotides outside the gene matches: 6. This CDR3 region has 15 residues. Germline-derived CDR1 and CDR2 are LNHDA and SQIVND (reference sequence). CDR3 protein: CASSMGASGSETQYF. For the CDR3, the DNA is TGTGCCAGTAGTATGGGGGCTAGCGGGAGCGAGACCCAGTACTTC.

The table lists this clone with a few counts. J is TRBJ2-2 and V is TRBV11-3, with D maybe TRBD1 (5 bases). This CDR3 has 13 residues. Germline loops: CDR1 SGHNT, CDR2 YENEEA. V gave up 9 bases and J gave up 0 bases, with 8 bases separating them. The CDR3 DNA sequence: TGTGCCAGTGGGGCCGCGAACACCGGGGAGCTGTTTTTT. Its protein is CASGAANTGELFF.

The sample holds one count of this clone. The gene calls are TRBV15 and TRBJ2-3, with a weak D call TRBD1 (5 bases). CDR3 length equals 13 residues. The germline V gene encodes CDR1 LNHNV and CDR2 YYDKDF (reference sequence). Between the trimmed V and J ends, which lost 0 bases and 6 bases, there was a span of 7 bases. CDR3: CATSRDPGDTQYF. Written as DNA, the CDR3 is TGTGCCACCAGCAGAGATCCAGGGGATACGCAGTATTTT.

This sequence joins TRBV29-1 and TRBJ1-2, with D perhaps matching TRBD1 (5 bases). Trimming shortened V by 7 bases and J by 2 bases, and 11 bases separated the two germline ends. The CDR3 is 12 amino acids. Germline values: CDR1 SQVTM, CDR2 ANQGSEA. The DNA for the CDR3 is TGCAGCGCCGGGACTCACAACTATGGCTACACCTTC. Translating gives CSAGTHNYGYTF.

CDR3 nucleotide sequence: TGTGCCACCAATTCAGCGGGGGGGCAAGGAGATACGCAGTATTTT. Encoded protein: CATNSAGGQGDTQYF. The V and J genes are TRBV10-3 and TRBJ2-3; 10 bases agree with TRBD2. This CDR3 is built from 15 residues. The trim removed 10 bases at V and 5 bases at J, leaving 12 bases unmatched. CDR1 ENHRY and CDR2 SYGVKD come from the germline V gene.

With regard to this clone: At one end, the junction sequence differs from germline, possibly due to a read error. The rearrangement joins TRBV7-2 to TRBJ2-3, with 7 nucleotides matching TRBD2. This CDR3 spans 12 amino acids. In germline, CDR1 is SGHTA, CDR2 FQGNSA. CDR3 DNA: TGTGCCAGCAGCTTAGGTTGGGACTATACCGATTTT. As protein: CASSLGWDYTDF.

This clone occurred once. The chain joins TRBV25-1 to TRBJ2-1, with D perhaps TRBD1 (6 bases). Trimming pared 2 bases from V and 2 bases from J, leaving 10 bases between. This CDR3 region has 15 residues. Looked up from germline, CDR1 is MGHDK and CDR2 is SYGVNS. The CDR3 DNA reads TGTGCCAGCAGTGAAACTGGGGGCCCCTACAATGAGCAGTTCTTC. Translating gives CASSETGGPYNEQFF.

Comments on this clone: This could be a read error, since a much larger clone is one nucleotide away. The rearrangement joins TRBV4-2 to TRBJ2-6; D is perhaps TRBD1 (5 bases). Trimming removed 0 bases at V and 0 bases at J, with 6 bases between. The CDR3 spans 16 residues. CDR1 LGHNA and CDR2 YNFKEQ come from the germline V gene. The CDR3, as DNA: TGTGCCAGCAGCCAAGATACAGGCTCTGGGGCCAACGTCCTGACTTTC. Its protein product is CASSQDTGSGANVLTF.

The chain carries TRBV18 and TRBJ1-2, with 7 bases identical to TRBD1. This CDR3 region has 17 residues. Germline trimming cut 1 base from V and 2 bases from J; bases unmatched to any gene: 10. The germline CDR1 and CDR2 sequences are KGHSH and LQKENI. CDR3 protein: CASSPLPGRDSNYGYTF. DNA of the CDR3: TGTGCCAGCTCACCACTACCCGGCCGGGACAGCAACTATGGCTACACCTTC.

The chain recombines TRBV19 with TRBJ1-1; D may be TRBD1 (5 bases). Germline V gene lookup returns CDR1 LNHDA and CDR2 SQIVND (reference sequence). The CDR3 contains 13 residues. V lost 5 bases, J lost 1 base, and 8 bases lay in between. Here the CDR3 DNA reads TGTGCCAGTAGTCAGGGTTCGAACACTGAAGCTTTCTTT. This gives the protein CASSQGSNTEAFF.

This chain connects TRBV10-1 to TRBJ2-1; the match to TRBD1 covers 8 bases. Looked up from germline, CDR1 is WNHNN and CDR2 is SYGVQD (reference sequence). V trimming: 5 bases; J trimming: 7 bases; junction bases outside the gene matches: 10. This CDR3 is 15 amino acids long. The CDR3 bases are TGCGCCAGCAGTAAACGACAGGGGTTTTTTAATGAGCAGTTCTTC. It specifies CASSKRQGFFNEQFF.

Written as DNA, the CDR3 is TGTGCCAGTAGTATAGCAGGCAGAAGCACAGATACGCAGTATTTT. Translation: CASSIAGRSTDTQYF. The chain employs TRBV19 and TRBJ2-3; D call uncertain. There are 15 residues in the CDR3. Germline assignment: CDR1 LNHDA and CDR2 SQIVND (reference sequence). Trimming removed 1 base from V and 0 bases from J, with 8 bases in between.

The rearrangement joins TRBV28 to TRBJ2-1, with 8 bases lining up with TRBD2. The V and J ends lost 1 base and 4 bases, in that order; junction bases with no gene match: 6. The CDR3 totals 16 residues. Germline CDR1 and CDR2: MDHEN and SYDVKM. The CDR3 coding sequence is TGTGCCAGCAGTTTATATCTAGCGGGCTTATACAATGAGCAGTTCTTC. It yields the protein CASSLYLAGLYNEQFF.

The count of this clone is one. V usage is TRBV11-2 and J usage is TRBJ2-2; TRBD2 matches at 10 bases. This CDR3 is built from 15 residues. V trimming: 11 bases; J trimming: 3 bases; junction bases outside the gene matches: 9. Germline lookup yields CDR1 SGHAT and CDR2 FQNNGV. CDR3 sequence reads: CAQQAGGPDTGELFF. The CDR3 DNA sequence: TGTGCCCAGCAAGCGGGAGGGCCGGACACCGGGGAGCTGTTTTTT.

The J gene is TRBJ1-2, the V gene TRBV30; D might be TRBD1 (6 bases). V dropped 2 bases and J dropped 11 bases, with 27 bases sitting between them. Germline V gene lookup returns CDR1 GTSNPN and CDR2 SVGIG (reference sequence). The CDR3 loop spans 16 amino acids. As DNA, the CDR3 is TGTGCCTGGAGTCCTTCCACGGGGGGGGGCGCAGGCGGGTACACCTTC. Residues: CAWSPSTGGGAGGYTF.

The V call is TRBV7-9, the J call TRBJ1-2; D not certain. The CDR3 spans 14 residues. V was clipped by 5 bases and J by 5 bases, with 15 bases between them. Germline V lookup: CDR1 SEHNR, CDR2 FQNEAQ (reference sequence). The CDR3: CASSVRGYGYGYTF. In nucleotides, the CDR3 is TGTGCCAGCAGCGTACGGGGATATGGGTATGGCTACACCTTC.

The chain recombines TRBV9 with TRBJ1-2; perhaps TRBD1 as D (6 bases). V gave up 0 bases and J gave up 8 bases, with 14 bases separating them. Germline lookup yields CDR1 SGDLS and CDR2 YYNGEE. The CDR3 runs to 14 residues. The DNA of the CDR3 is TGTGCCAGCAGCGTAGCAGCACAGGGTACCGGCTACACCTTC. Its protein product is CASSVAAQGTGYTF.

The rearrangement joins TRBV9 to TRBJ1-2; D gene ambiguous. The CDR3 length is 14 residues. Germline V gene sequence: CDR1 SGDLS, CDR2 YYNGEE. The V and J ends lost 0 bases and 4 bases respectively, with 10 bases between them. CDR3 region: CASSVDRGFYGYTF. The CDR3 DNA reads as TGTGCCAGCAGCGTAGACCGGGGTTTCTATGGCTACACCTTC. The full variable domain, completed using reference TRBV9 and TRBJ1-2, is DSGVTQTPKHLITATGQRVTLRCSPRSGDLSVYWYQQSLDQGLQFLIQYYNGEERAKGNILERFSAQQFPDLHSELNLSSLELGDSALYFCASSVDRGFYGYTFGSGTRLTVV.